A selection of T cell receptor beta chains follows, all from one sample in a study of blood T cell repertoires in COVID-19. Profiling relied on immunoSEQ multiplex PCR, and the TCRdb table lists in-frame clones only, not all of them. The data show 360,000 or so clones, around 87% seen once. Sequencing was performed on peripheral blood. The receptor set was obtained from a man aged 18 to 30 with active or convalescent COVID-19. Both conserved end residues are part of each CDR3. Each record gives: D gene, clone size, J gene, V gene, CDR3 protein, CDR3 DNA. D genes are given only for firm matches. Expanded clones get a size class; other rows say once, few or many, or leave the size out.

D gene: NA
clone size: NA
J gene: TRBJ2-3
V gene: TRBV27
CDR3 protein: CASSFLRGASFPSTDTQYF
CDR3 DNA: TGTGCCAGCAGTTTTCTGCGCGGCGCCTCTTTCCCTAGCACAGATACGCAGTATTTT

D gene: NA
clone size: NA
J gene: TRBJ1-1
V gene: TRBV5-1
CDR3 protein: CASSLDPGMTSTEAFF
CDR3 DNA: TGCGCCAGCAGCTTGGATCCAGGGATGACGAGCACTGAAGCTTTCTTT

D gene: TRBD2
clone size: NA
J gene: TRBJ2-2
V gene: TRBV9
CDR3 protein: CASSVASLVAGRSGELFF
CDR3 DNA: TGTGCCAGCAGCGTAGCCAGTTTGGTAGCGGGAAGGAGCGGGGAGCTGTTTTTT

D gene: NA
clone size: NA
J gene: TRBJ1-6
V gene: TRBV6-4
CDR3 protein: CASSDSGLPGTPLHF
CDR3 DNA: TGTGCCAGCAGTGACTCTGGGCTTCCAGGTACACCCCTCCACTTT

D gene: TRBD1
clone size: NA
J gene: TRBJ1-2
V gene: TRBV28
CDR3 protein: CASRKLTGAGYGYTF
CDR3 DNA: TGTGCCAGCAGAAAGCTTACAGGGGCTGGCTATGGCTACACCTTC

D gene: NA
clone size: NA
J gene: TRBJ2-2
V gene: TRBV12-3/TRBV12-4
CDR3 protein: CASSTFAGGELFF
CDR3 DNA: TGTGCCAGCAGTACCTTCGCGGGCGGGGAGCTGTTTTTT

D gene: TRBD1
clone size: NA
J gene: TRBJ2-3
V gene: TRBV11-3
CDR3 protein: CASSLRTGTDTQYF
CDR3 DNA: TGTGCCAGCAGCCTGCGGACAGGGACGGATACGCAGTATTTT

D gene: NA
clone size: NA
J gene: TRBJ1-2
V gene: TRBV20-1
CDR3 protein: CSAAGVSGYTF
CDR3 DNA: TGCAGTGCTGCAGGGGTCTCTGGCTACACCTTC

D gene: NA
clone size: NA
J gene: TRBJ2-7
V gene: TRBV6-5
CDR3 protein: CASSLGTLYEQYF
CDR3 DNA: TGTGCCAGCAGCTTAGGGACTCTCTACGAGCAGTACTTC

D gene: NA
clone size: once
J gene: TRBJ2-7
V gene: TRBV29-1
CDR3 protein: CSVERSGTYEQYF
CDR3 DNA: TGCAGCGTTGAGAGGAGCGGAACCTACGAGCAGTACTTC

D gene: TRBD2
clone size: once
J gene: TRBJ2-3
V gene: TRBV29-1
CDR3 protein: CSATSGDLDTQYF
CDR3 DNA: TGCAGCGCCACTAGCGGGGATCTAGATACGCAGTATTTT

D gene: NA
clone size: NA
J gene: TRBJ1-3
V gene: TRBV27
CDR3 protein: CASSLTHLSPGNTIYF
CDR3 DNA: TGTGCCAGCAGTTTAACACACCTTTCCCCTGGAAACACCATATATTTT

D gene: TRBD1
clone size: NA
J gene: TRBJ1-3
V gene: TRBV11-2
CDR3 protein: CASSSTGITGNTIYF
CDR3 DNA: TGTGCCAGCAGCTCGACAGGGATTACCGGAAACACCATATATTTT

D gene: NA
clone size: NA
J gene: TRBJ1-1
V gene: TRBV7-7
CDR3 protein: CASSLTGLTEAFF
CDR3 DNA: TGTGCTAGCAGCCTAACAGGGCTCACTGAAGCTTTCTTT

D gene: TRBD1
clone size: NA
J gene: TRBJ1-1
V gene: TRBV29-1
CDR3 protein: CSVFSSGQGFMNTEAFF
CDR3 DNA: TGCAGCGTTTTCTCGTCGGGACAGGGTTTTATGAACACTGAAGCTTTCTTT

D gene: NA
clone size: NA
J gene: TRBJ2-1
V gene: TRBV28
CDR3 protein: CASRGAYNEQFF
CDR3 DNA: TGTGCCAGCAGGGGCGCCTACAATGAGCAGTTCTTC

D gene: NA
clone size: few
J gene: TRBJ1-5
V gene: TRBV6-6
CDR3 protein: CASSYWEVEQPQHF
CDR3 DNA: TGTGCCAGCAGTTACTGGGAGGTGGAACAGCCCCAGCATTTT

D gene: TRBD1
clone size: NA
J gene: TRBJ2-5
V gene: TRBV7-9
CDR3 protein: CASSLARDRETQYF
CDR3 DNA: TGTGCCAGCAGCTTAGCCCGGGACAGAGAGACCCAGTACTTC

D gene: TRBD1
clone size: NA
J gene: TRBJ2-5
V gene: TRBV4-2
CDR3 protein: CAKQGLSAQYF
CDR3 DNA: TGTGCCAAACAGGGGTTATCGGCCCAGTACTTC

D gene: NA
clone size: NA
J gene: TRBJ1-1
V gene: TRBV4-1
CDR3 protein: CASSQRMNTEAFF
CDR3 DNA: TGCGCCAGCAGCCAGCGTATGAACACTGAAGCTTTCTTT

D gene: TRBD2
clone size: NA
J gene: TRBJ2-7
V gene: TRBV7-6
CDR3 protein: CASSPPGTSLGRDEQYF
CDR3 DNA: TGTGCCAGCAGCCCTCCCGGGACTAGCTTGGGTAGGGACGAGCAGTACTTC

D gene: TRBD2
clone size: NA
J gene: TRBJ2-2
V gene: TRBV28
CDR3 protein: CASMGSGLANTGELFF
CDR3 DNA: TGTGCCAGCATGGGTAGCGGGCTCGCGAACACCGGGGAGCTGTTTTTT

D gene: NA
clone size: NA
J gene: TRBJ2-5
V gene: TRBV24-1
CDR3 protein: CATSQAGEETQYF
CDR3 DNA: TGTGCCACCTCACAGGCAGGCGAAGAGACCCAGTACTTC

D gene: NA
clone size: few
J gene: TRBJ1-5
V gene: TRBV7-2
CDR3 protein: CASSLAVKGNQPQHF
CDR3 DNA: TGTGCCAGCAGCTTAGCGGTAAAGGGGAATCAGCCCCAGCATTTT

D gene: NA
clone size: NA
J gene: TRBJ2-3
V gene: TRBV7-6
CDR3 protein: CASSLRQLDTQYF
CDR3 DNA: TGTGCCAGCAGCCTCCGACAGCTGGATACGCAGTATTTT

D gene: NA
clone size: NA
J gene: TRBJ1-1
V gene: TRBV5-1
CDR3 protein: CASSLGASMNTEAFF
CDR3 DNA: TGCGCCAGCAGCTTGGGGGCCAGCATGAACACTGAAGCTTTCTTT

D gene: NA
clone size: once
J gene: TRBJ1-6
V gene: TRBV6-2/TRBV6-3
CDR3 protein: CASSRLNSPLHF
CDR3 DNA: TGTGCCAGCAGCCGTCTAAATTCACCCCTCCACTTT

D gene: NA
clone size: NA
J gene: TRBJ2-2
V gene: TRBV7-2
CDR3 protein: CASSLVRQNTGELFF
CDR3 DNA: TGTGCCAGCAGCTTAGTGAGGCAAAACACCGGGGAGCTGTTTTTT

D gene: TRBD1
clone size: NA
J gene: TRBJ1-5
V gene: TRBV7-7
CDR3 protein: CASSMDRPPYSNQPQHF
CDR3 DNA: TGTGCTAGCAGTATGGACAGGCCTCCATATAGCAATCAGCCCCAGCATTTT

D gene: TRBD1
clone size: NA
J gene: TRBJ1-5
V gene: TRBV6-5
CDR3 protein: CASRRDRAEQPQHF
CDR3 DNA: TGTGCCAGCAGGCGCGACAGGGCCGAACAGCCCCAGCATTTT

D gene: NA
clone size: few
J gene: TRBJ1-1
V gene: TRBV7-6
CDR3 protein: CASSQRGNTEAFF
CDR3 DNA: TGTGCCAGCAGCCAGCGGGGGAACACTGAAGCTTTCTTT

D gene: TRBD2
clone size: NA
J gene: TRBJ2-4
V gene: TRBV9
CDR3 protein: CASSVGLAGGPGRPDIQYF
CDR3 DNA: TGTGCCAGCAGCGTCGGACTAGCGGGAGGGCCCGGAAGACCTGACATTCAGTACTTC

D gene: NA
clone size: NA
J gene: TRBJ1-5
V gene: TRBV9
CDR3 protein: CARIGMGGCNQPQHF
CDR3 DNA: TGTGCCAGGATAGGCATGGGGGGATGCAATCAGCCCCAGCATTTT

D gene: NA
clone size: NA
J gene: TRBJ1-3
V gene: TRBV5-1
CDR3 protein: CASSQTGGAGNTIYF
CDR3 DNA: TGCGCCAGCAGCCAGACAGGAGGAGCCGGAAACACCATATATTTT

D gene: TRBD2
clone size: NA
J gene: TRBJ2-1
V gene: TRBV5-4
CDR3 protein: CASSIGLAGSYNEQFF
CDR3 DNA: TGTGCCAGCAGCATCGGACTAGCGGGATCCTACAATGAGCAGTTCTTC

D gene: NA
clone size: NA
J gene: TRBJ1-1
V gene: TRBV7-5
CDR3 protein: CARSLVRVRPSTEAFF
CDR3 DNA: TGTGCCAGAAGCTTAGTCAGGGTCAGACCAAGCACTGAAGCTTTCTTT

D gene: TRBD1
clone size: NA
J gene: TRBJ1-3
V gene: TRBV7-6
CDR3 protein: CASSPKDRDYLSGNTIYF
CDR3 DNA: TGTGCCAGCAGCCCAAAAGACAGGGATTACCTCTCTGGAAACACCATATATTTT

D gene: NA
clone size: NA
J gene: TRBJ2-5
V gene: TRBV7-3
CDR3 protein: CASSFQGPGEETQYF
CDR3 DNA: TGTGCCAGCAGCTTTCAGGGACCGGGGGAAGAGACCCAGTACTTC

D gene: NA
clone size: NA
J gene: TRBJ2-1
V gene: TRBV20-1
CDR3 protein: CSARGGGEQFF
CDR3 DNA: TGCAGTGCTAGGGGGGGTGGTGAGCAGTTCTTC

D gene: TRBD2
clone size: NA
J gene: TRBJ2-3
V gene: TRBV3-1/TRBV3-2
CDR3 protein: CASSQGLRSTDTQYF
CDR3 DNA: TGTGCCAGCAGCCAGGGACTACGAAGCACAGATACGCAGTATTTT

D gene: NA
clone size: NA
J gene: TRBJ1-4
V gene: TRBV18
CDR3 protein: CASSPQAGRFVNEKLFF
CDR3 DNA: TGTGCCAGCTCACCCCAGGCAGGCCGATTCGTTAATGAAAAACTGTTTTTT